A single sample is the source of the 6 T cell receptor beta chains below, sequenced in a study of regulatory T cells in long-lasting Graves disease. Investigators prepared the TCR beta libraries by applying iRepertoire HTBI primers and Arm-PCR of CDR3 regions. TCRdb recomputed calls from the multiplex PCR reads with MiXCR, one row per CDR3 protein. The data hold 440,000 or so distinct CDR3 sequences, with just under 15% observed a single time. Time point here: newly diagnosed GD, antithyroid drugs for less than 3 months. Generation of the TCR library employed RNA extracted from PBMCs. These data are also associated with another study on T cells in Graves' hyperthyroidism and ophthalmopathy.

Material: peripheral blood mononuclear cells (PBMCs), obtained at new diagnosis, from a patient treated with antithyroid drugs. These receptors came from a woman aged 25 to 45 with Graves disease.

The sample holds many counts of this clonotype. This chain connects TRBV12-3 or TRBV12-4 to TRBJ2-5, with D possibly matching TRBD2 (5 bases). V lost 3 bases and J 3 bases, leaving 14 bases between the germline ends. This CDR3 has 15 residues. The chain's CDR3 is CASSFEGNTEETQYF. The CDR3, as DNA: TGTGCCAGCAGTTTCGAGGGAAATACAGAAGAGACCCAGTACTTC.

At least ten counts were recorded for this clonotype. This chain uses TRBV20-1 with TRBJ1-1; D is unclear. There are 15 residues in the CDR3. Germline CDR1 DFQATT, CDR2 SNEGSKA (reference sequence). V gave up 2 bases and J gave up 7 bases, with 20 bases separating them. CDR3 protein: CSARKQAPDPYEAFF. CDR3 nucleotides: TGCAGTGCTAGAAAGCAGGCTCCTGACCCATATGAAGCTTTCTTT.

Comment on this clonotype: Since a much larger clone is just one base distant, this may be a read error. The chain couples TRBV14 to TRBJ2-5, with D tentatively TRBD1 (5 bases). The CDR3 consists of 13 residues. CDR1 is SGHDN, CDR2 FVKESK, per germline. The CDR3, as DNA: TGTGCCGGCAGCCAGGGATTGGACGAGACCCAGTACTTC. Translation: CAGSQGLDETQYF.

The sample holds many counts of this clonotype. The chain uses TRBV2 and TRBJ2-3; 11 bases map to TRBD2. This CDR3 has 19 residues. The V gene's germline CDR1 is SNHLY and CDR2 FYNNEI. Trimming took 4 bases from V and 2 from J; bases not matched to a gene: 14. CDR3 coding DNA: TGTGCCAGCAGTGGAGCCCCCCGAATACTAGCGGGAGCCACAGATACGCAGTATTTT. This codes for CASSGAPRILAGATDTQYF.

This clonotype was seen ten or more times. The rearrangement links TRBV12-3 or TRBV12-4 to TRBJ1-1; no clear D. Trimming shortened V by 7 bases and J by 0 bases, and 6 bases separated the two germline ends. CDR3 length equals 12 residues. The CDR3 DNA reads TGTGCCAGCAATAGTATGAACACTGAAGCTTTCTTT. Translated, it gives CASNSMNTEAFF.

This clonotype was seen ten or more times. The gene calls are TRBV20-1 and TRBJ2-7; 9 bases match TRBD1. J was trimmed by 5 bases and V by 6 bases; bases with no gene match: 5. The CDR3 has 12 amino acids. The germline V gene has CDR1 DFQATT and CDR2 SNEGSKA (reference sequence). In DNA form, the CDR3 reads TGCAGTGCAGCCGGGACAGGGAACGAGCAGTACTTC. Its translation: CSAAGTGNEQYF.